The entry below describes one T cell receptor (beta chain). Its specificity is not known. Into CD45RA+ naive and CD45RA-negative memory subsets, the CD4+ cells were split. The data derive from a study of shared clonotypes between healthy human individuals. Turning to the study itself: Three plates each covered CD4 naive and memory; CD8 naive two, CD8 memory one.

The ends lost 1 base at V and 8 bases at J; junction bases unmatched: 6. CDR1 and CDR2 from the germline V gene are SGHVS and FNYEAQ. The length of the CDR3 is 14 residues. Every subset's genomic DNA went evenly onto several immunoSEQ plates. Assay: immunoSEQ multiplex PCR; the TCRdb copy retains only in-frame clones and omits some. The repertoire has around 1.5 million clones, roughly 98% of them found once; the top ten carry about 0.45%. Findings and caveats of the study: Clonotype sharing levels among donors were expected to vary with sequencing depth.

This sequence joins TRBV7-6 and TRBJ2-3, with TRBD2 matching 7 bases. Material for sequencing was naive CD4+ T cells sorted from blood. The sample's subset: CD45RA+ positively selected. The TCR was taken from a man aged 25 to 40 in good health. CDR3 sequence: CASSLVGGSVTQYF. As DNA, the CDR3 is TGTGCCAGCAGCTTAGTTGGCGGGAGTGTTACGCAGTATTTT.